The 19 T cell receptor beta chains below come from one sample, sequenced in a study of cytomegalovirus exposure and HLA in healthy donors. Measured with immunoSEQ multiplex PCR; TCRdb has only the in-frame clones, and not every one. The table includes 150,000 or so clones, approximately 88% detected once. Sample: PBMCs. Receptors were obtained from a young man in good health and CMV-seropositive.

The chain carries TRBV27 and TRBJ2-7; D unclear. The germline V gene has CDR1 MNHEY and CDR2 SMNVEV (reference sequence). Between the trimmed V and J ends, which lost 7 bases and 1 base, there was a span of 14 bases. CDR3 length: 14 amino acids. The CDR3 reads CASKSQPLSYEQYF. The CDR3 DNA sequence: TGTGCCAGCAAAAGCCAACCTTTATCCTACGAGCAGTACTTC.

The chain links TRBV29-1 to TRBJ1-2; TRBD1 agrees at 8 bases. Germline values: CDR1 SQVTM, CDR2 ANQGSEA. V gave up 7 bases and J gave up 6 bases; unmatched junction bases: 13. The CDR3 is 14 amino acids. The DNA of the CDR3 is TGCAGCGCTGGAATCCGACAGGGGATCGATGGCTACACCTTC. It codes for CSAGIRQGIDGYTF.

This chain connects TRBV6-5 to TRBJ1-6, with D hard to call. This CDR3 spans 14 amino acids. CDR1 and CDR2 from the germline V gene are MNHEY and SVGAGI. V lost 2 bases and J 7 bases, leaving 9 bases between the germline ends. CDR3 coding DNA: TGTGCCAGCAGTTACGACGGGGAGAATTCACCCCTCCACTTT. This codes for CASSYDGENSPLHF.

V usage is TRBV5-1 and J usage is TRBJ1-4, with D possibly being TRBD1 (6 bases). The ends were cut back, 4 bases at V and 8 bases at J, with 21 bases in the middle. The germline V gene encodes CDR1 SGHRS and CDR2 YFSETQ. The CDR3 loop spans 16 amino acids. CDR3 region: CASSTISGGAQEKLFF. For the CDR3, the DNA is TGCGCCAGCAGCACAATCAGTGGGGGGGCACAGGAAAAACTGTTTTTT.

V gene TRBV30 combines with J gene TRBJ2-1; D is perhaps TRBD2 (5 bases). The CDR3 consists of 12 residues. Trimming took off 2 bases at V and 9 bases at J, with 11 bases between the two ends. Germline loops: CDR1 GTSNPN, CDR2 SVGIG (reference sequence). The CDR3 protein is CAWSRTGSEQFF. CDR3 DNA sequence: TGTGCCTGGAGTAGGACGGGGAGTGAGCAGTTCTTC.

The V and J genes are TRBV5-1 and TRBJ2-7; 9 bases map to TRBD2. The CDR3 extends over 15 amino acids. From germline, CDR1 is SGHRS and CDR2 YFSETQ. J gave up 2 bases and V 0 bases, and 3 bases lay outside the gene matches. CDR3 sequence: CASSLVAGGTYEQYF. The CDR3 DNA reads TGCGCCAGCAGCTTGGTGGCGGGGGGGACCTACGAGCAGTACTTC.

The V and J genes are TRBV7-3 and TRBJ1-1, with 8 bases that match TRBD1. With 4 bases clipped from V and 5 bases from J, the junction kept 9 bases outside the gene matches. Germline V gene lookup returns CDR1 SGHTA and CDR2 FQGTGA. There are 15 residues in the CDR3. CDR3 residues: CASSSVTGGLTEAFF. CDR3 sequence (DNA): TGTGCCAGCAGCTCTGTTACAGGGGGACTTACTGAAGCTTTCTTT.

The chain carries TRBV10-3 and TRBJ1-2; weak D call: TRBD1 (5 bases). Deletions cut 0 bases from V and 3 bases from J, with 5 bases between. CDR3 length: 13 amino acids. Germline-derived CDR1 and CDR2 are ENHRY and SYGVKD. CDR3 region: CAISESTDYGYTF. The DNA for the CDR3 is TGTGCCATCAGTGAGTCGACAGACTATGGCTACACCTTC.

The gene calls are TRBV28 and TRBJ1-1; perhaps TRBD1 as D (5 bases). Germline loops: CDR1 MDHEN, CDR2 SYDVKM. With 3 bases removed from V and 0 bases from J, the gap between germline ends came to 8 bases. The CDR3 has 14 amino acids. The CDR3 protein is CASSLVQVNTEAFF. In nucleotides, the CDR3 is TGTGCCAGCAGTTTGGTACAGGTGAACACTGAAGCTTTCTTT. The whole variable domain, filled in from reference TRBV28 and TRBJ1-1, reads DVKVTQSSRYLVKRTGEKVFLECVQDMDHENMFWYRQDPGLGLRLIYFSYDVKMKEKGDIPEGYSVSREKKERFSLILESASTNQTSMYLCASSLVQVNTEAFFGQGTRLTVV.

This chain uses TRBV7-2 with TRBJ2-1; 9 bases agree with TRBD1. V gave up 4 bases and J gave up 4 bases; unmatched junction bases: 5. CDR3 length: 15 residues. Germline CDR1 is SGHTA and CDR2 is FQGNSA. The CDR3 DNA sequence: TGTGCCAGCAGCTCCGGACAGGGGATATACAATGAGCAGTTCTTC. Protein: CASSSGQGIYNEQFF.

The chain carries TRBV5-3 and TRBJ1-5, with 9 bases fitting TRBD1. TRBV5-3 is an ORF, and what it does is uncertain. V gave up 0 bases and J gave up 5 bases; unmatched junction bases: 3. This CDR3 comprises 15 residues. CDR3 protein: CARSLETGGYQPQHF. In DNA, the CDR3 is TGTGCCAGAAGCTTGGAGACAGGGGGTTATCAGCCCCAGCATTTT.

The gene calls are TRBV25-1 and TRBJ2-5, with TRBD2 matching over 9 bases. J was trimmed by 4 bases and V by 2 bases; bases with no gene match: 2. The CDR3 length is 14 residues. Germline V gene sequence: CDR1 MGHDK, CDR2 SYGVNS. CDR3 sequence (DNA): TGTGCCAGCAGTGAAGTTAGCGGGGGAGAGACCCAGTACTTC. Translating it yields CASSEVSGGETQYF.

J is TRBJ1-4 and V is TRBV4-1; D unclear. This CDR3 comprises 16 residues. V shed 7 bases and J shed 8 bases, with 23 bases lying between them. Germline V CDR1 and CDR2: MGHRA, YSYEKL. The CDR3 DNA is TGCGCCAGCACCCCTACTTCGGAGGGCGCCGCGGAAAAACTGTTTTTT. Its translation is CASTPTSEGAAEKLFF.

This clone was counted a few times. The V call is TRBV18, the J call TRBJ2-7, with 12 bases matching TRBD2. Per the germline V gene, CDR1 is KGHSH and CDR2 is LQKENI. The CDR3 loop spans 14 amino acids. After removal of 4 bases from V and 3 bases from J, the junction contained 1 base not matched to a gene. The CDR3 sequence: CASSQLAGGYEQYF. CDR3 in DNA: TGTGCCAGCTCACAACTAGCGGGGGGCTACGAGCAGTACTTC.

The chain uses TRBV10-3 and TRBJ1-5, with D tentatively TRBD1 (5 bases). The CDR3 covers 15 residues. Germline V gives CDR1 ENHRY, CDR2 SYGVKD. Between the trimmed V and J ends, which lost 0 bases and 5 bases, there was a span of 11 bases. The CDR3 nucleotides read TGTGCCATCAGTGAGTCGGGGGGAAAGGATCAGCCCCAGCATTTT. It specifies CAISESGGKDQPQHF.

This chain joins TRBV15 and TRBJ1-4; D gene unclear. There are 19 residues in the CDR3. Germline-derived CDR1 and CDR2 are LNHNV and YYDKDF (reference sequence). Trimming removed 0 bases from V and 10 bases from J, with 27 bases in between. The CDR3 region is CATSRDISTERVARRKLFF. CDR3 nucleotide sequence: TGTGCCACCAGCAGAGATATAAGTACGGAGAGGGTGGCTCGGCGAAAACTGTTTTTT.

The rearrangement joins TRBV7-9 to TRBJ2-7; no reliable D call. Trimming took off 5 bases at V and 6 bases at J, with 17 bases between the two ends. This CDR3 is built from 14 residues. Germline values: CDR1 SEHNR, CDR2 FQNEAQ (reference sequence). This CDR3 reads CASSPTRRPGEQYF. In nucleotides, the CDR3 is TGTGCCAGCAGCCCAACTCGACGCCCAGGCGAGCAGTACTTC.

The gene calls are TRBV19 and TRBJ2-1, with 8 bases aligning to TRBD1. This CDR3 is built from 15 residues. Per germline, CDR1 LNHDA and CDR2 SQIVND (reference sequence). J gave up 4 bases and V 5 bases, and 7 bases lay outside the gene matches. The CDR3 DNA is TGTGCCAGTAGTCCGGACAGGGAAATATACAATGAGCAGTTCTTC. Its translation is CASSPDREIYNEQFF. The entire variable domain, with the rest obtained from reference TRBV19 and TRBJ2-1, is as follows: DGGITQSPKYLFRKEGQNVTLSCEQNLNHDAMYWYRQDPGQGLRLIYYSQIVNDFQKGDIAEGYSVSREKKESFPLTVTSAQKNPTAFYLCASSPDREIYNEQFFGPGTRLTVL.

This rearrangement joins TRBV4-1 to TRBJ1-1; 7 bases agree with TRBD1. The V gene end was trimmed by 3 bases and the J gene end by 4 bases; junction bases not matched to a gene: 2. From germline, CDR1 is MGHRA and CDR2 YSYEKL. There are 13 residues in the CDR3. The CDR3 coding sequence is TGCGCCAGCAGCCACAGGGGGGTCACTGAAGCTTTCTTT. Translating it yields CASSHRGVTEAFF.